Sequencing of this T cell receptor beta chain was carried out in a study of T cell changes during pregnancy in multiple sclerosis. This clone was counted once. Distinct nucleotide sequences in the sample also encode this CDR3. Germline lookup yields CDR1 MNHNY and CDR2 SVGAGI (reference sequence). CDR3 length equals 14 residues. The junction had 3 bases not matched to a gene; V was cut back by 2 bases and J by 2 bases. TCRdb keeps only in-frame clones here, not all; method: immunoSEQ multiplex PCR. The data show some 79,000 clones, with 80% to 95% seen just once and more than 0.45% held by the top ten.

The receptor was isolated from a female donor with multiple sclerosis, enrolled in a pregnancy study. The sample consisted of CD4+ T cells from peripheral blood mononuclear cells, taken in the second trimester of pregnancy. J is TRBJ2-7 and V is TRBV6-6; TRBD1 agrees at 7 bases. The CDR3 loop is CASSYRQGPYEQYF. The CDR3 coding sequence is TGTGCCAGCAGTTACCGACAGGGACCCTACGAGCAGTACTTC.